The clone carrying this TCR beta chain was detected only once. Its matching antigen is unknown. Assay used: immunoSEQ multiplex PCR; TCRdb lists only in-frame clones, some missing. The sample records under 2,500,000 clones, approximately 96% being singletons. The record originates from a study of shared clonotypes between healthy human individuals. Germline V gives CDR1 MGHDK, CDR2 SYGVNS. The CDR3 spans 15 residues. Trimming pared 4 bases from V and 3 bases from J, leaving 12 bases between. Regarding the study as a whole: Among the subsets, naive ones generally showed larger estimated richness than memory ones.

This TCR derives from a man between 18 and 29 years old in good health. The sequencing input was naive CD4+ T cells sorted from blood. Subset in this sample: CD45RA+ positively selected. The rearrangement joins TRBV25-1 to TRBJ1-4; D is perhaps TRBD1 (5 bases). The chain's CDR3 is CASSGRGLPNEKLFF. CDR3 in DNA: TGTGCCAGCAGTGGGCGGGGGTTACCTAATGAAAAACTGTTTTTT.